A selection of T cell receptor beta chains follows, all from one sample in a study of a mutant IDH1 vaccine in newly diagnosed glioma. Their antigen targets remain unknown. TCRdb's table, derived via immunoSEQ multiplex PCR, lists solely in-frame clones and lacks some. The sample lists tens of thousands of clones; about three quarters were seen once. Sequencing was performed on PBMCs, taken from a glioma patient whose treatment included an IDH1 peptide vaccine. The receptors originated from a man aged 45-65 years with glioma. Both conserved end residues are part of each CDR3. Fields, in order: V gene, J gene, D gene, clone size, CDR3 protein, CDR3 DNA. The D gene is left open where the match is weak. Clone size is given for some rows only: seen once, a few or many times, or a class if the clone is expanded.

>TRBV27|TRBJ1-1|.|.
CASSLFSQGTEAFF
TGTGCCAGCAGTTTGTTCAGTCAGGGAACTGAAGCTTTCTTT
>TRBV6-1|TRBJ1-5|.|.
CASKFLDSNQPQHF
TGTGCCAGCAAATTTCTGGATAGCAATCAGCCCCAGCATTTT
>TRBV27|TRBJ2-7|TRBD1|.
CASSLIRGRSYEQYF
TGTGCCAGCAGTCTCATCAGGGGGCGATCCTACGAGCAGTACTTC
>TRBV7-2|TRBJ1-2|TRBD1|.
CASSQGQGVNYGYTF
TGTGCCAGCAGCCAGGGACAGGGAGTCAACTATGGCTACACCTTC
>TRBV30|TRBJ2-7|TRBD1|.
CAWRSLDRGDEQYF
TGTGCCTGGAGGTCACTAGACAGGGGAGACGAGCAGTACTTC
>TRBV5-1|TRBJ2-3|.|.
CASSLPGGDTQYF
TGCGCCAGCAGTCTCCCCGGGGGAGATACGCAGTATTTT
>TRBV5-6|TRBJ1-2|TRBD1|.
CASSGTGWGLYTF
TGTGCCAGCAGCGGGACAGGGTGGGGTCTCTACACCTTC
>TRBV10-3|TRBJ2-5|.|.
CAIGGLVETQYF
TGTGCCATCGGGGGACTGGTTGAGACCCAGTACTTC
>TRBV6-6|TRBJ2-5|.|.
CASSSTGHETQYF
TGTGCCAGCAGTTCAACAGGGCATGAGACCCAGTACTTC
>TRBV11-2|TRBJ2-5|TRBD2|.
CASSFSSGGEETQYF
TGTGCCAGCAGCTTTTCTAGCGGGGGGGAAGAGACCCAGTACTTC
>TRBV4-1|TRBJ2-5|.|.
CASSQVWGPGETQYF
TGCGCCAGCAGCCAAGTTTGGGGTCCGGGAGAGACCCAGTACTTC
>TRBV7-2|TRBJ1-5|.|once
CASSLGQPGGQPQHF
TGTGCCAGCAGCTTAGGACAGCCTGGAGGTCAGCCCCAGCATTTT
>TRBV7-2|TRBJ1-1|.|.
CASSPDRGNTEAFF
TGTGCCAGCAGCCCTGATCGGGGAAACACTGAAGCTTTCTTT
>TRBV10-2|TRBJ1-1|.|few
CASMGTMNTEAFF
TGCGCCAGCATGGGGACAATGAACACTGAAGCTTTCTTT
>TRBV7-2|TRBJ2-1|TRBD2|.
CASSLNGGGRVDEQFF
TGTGCCAGCAGCTTAAATGGCGGGGGACGGGTGGATGAGCAGTTCTTC
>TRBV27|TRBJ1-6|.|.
CASSLPRSPLHF
TGTGCCAGCAGTTTACCACGATCACCCCTCCACTTT
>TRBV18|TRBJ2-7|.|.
CASSPDVHEQYF
TGTGCCAGCTCACCGGACGTACACGAGCAGTACTTC
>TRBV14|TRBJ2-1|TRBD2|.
CASSQAIPGLAGPNNEQFF
TGTGCCAGCAGCCAGGCAATACCGGGACTAGCGGGGCCGAACAATGAGCAGTTCTTC
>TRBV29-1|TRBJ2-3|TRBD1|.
CSVGGQVGDTQYF
TGCAGCGTTGGTGGACAGGTGGGAGATACGCAGTATTTT
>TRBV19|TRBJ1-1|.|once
CASSLSPGANTEAFF
TGTGCCAGTAGTCTTTCCCCCGGGGCGAACACTGAAGCTTTCTTT
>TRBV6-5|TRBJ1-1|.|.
CASSYRPRTEAFF
TGTGCCAGCAGTTATCGGCCCAGGACTGAAGCTTTCTTT
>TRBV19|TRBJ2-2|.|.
CASSYQAGELFF
TGTGCCAGTAGCTATCAAGCCGGGGAGCTGTTTTTT
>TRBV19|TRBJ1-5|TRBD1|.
CATAPGQLYSNQPQHF
TGTGCCACTGCCCCGGGACAGCTTTATAGCAATCAGCCCCAGCATTTT
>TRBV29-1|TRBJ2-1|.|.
CSQRQGISAYNEQFF
TGCAGCCAGAGGCAGGGGATTAGCGCCTACAATGAGCAGTTCTTC
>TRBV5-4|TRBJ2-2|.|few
CASSLMIQGGSGELFF
TGTGCCAGCAGCCTCATGATACAGGGCGGGTCCGGGGAGCTGTTTTTT
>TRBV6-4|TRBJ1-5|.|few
CASSEGEGQPQHF
TGTGCCAGCAGTGAGGGTGAGGGGCAGCCCCAGCATTTT
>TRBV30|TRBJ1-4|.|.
CAWSMGDNEKLFF
TGTGCCTGGAGTATGGGGGATAATGAAAAACTGTTTTTT
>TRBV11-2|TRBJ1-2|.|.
CASSYGQYYTF
TGTGCCAGCAGCTACGGACAATACTACACCTTC
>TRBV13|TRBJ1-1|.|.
CASSPGRPGTEAFF
TGTGCCAGCAGCCCCGGCCGTCCGGGCACTGAAGCTTTCTTT
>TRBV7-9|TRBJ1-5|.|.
CASGQINQPQHF
TGTGCCAGCGGGCAGATCAATCAGCCCCAGCATTTT
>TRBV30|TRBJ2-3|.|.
CAWSVQERVAQYF
TGTGCCTGGAGTGTCCAGGAAAGGGTCGCGCAGTATTTT
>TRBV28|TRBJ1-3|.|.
CASSFVHRVANTIYF
TGTGCCAGCAGTTTTGTTCACAGGGTGGCAAACACCATATATTTT
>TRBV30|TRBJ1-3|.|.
CAWRRGTGNTIYF
TGTGCCTGGAGGAGGGGTACTGGAAACACCATATATTTT
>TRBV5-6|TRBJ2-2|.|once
CASSLGGTSTGELFF
TGTGCCAGCAGCTTGGGGGGGACAAGCACCGGGGAGCTGTTTTTT
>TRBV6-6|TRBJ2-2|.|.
CASSYRTAGELFF
TGTGCCAGCAGTTACCGGACGGCCGGGGAGCTGTTTTTT
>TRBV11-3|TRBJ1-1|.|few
CASSLRGENTEAFF
TGTGCCAGCAGCTTACGGGGGGAGAACACTGAAGCTTTCTTT
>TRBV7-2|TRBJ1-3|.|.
CASSATGTRFSGNTIYF
TGTGCCAGCAGCGCCACCGGGACACGTTTCTCTGGAAACACCATATATTTT
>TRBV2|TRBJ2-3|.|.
CASSDGRGNTDTQYF
TGTGCCAGCAGTGACGGGCGGGGTAACACAGATACGCAGTATTTT
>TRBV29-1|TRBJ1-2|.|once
CSVARGGYGYTF
TGCAGCGTTGCCCGAGGTGGCTATGGCTACACCTTC
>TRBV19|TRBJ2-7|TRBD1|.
CASSIRGTGPVYEQYF
TGTGCCAGTAGTATAAGGGGGACAGGGCCTGTCTACGAGCAGTACTTC
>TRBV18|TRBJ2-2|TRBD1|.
CASSHETGANTGELFF
TGTGCCAGCTCACACGAAACAGGGGCGAACACCGGGGAGCTGTTTTTT
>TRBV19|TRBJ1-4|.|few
CASSIGQKNEKLFF
TGTGCCAGTAGTATAGGACAGAAAAATGAAAAACTGTTTTTT
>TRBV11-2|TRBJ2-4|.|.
CASSLDRSTAKNIQYF
TGTGCCAGCAGCTTAGATCGGTCGACAGCCAAAAACATTCAGTACTTC
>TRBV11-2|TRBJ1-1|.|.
CASSLGVTEAFF
TGTGCCAGCAGCTTAGGGGTCACTGAAGCTTTCTTT
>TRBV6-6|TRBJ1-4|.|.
CASRVMAGDEKLFF
TGTGCCAGCCGGGTGATGGCAGGAGATGAAAAACTGTTTTTT
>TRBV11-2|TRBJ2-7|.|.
CASSLDRLREQYF
TGTGCCAGCAGCTTAGACAGGTTACGCGAGCAGTACTTC
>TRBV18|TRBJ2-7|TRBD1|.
CAGSPAGQDYEQYF
TGTGCCGGCTCACCCGCGGGACAGGACTACGAGCAGTACTTC
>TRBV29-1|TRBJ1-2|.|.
CSTRDNQYNYGYTF
TGCAGCACCCGGGACAACCAATATAACTATGGCTACACCTTC
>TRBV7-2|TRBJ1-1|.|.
CASSHSGRTEAFF
TGTGCCAGCAGTCACTCAGGGAGGACTGAAGCTTTCTTT
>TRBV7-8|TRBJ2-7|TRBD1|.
CASSPNRDSFYEQYF
TGTGCCAGCAGCCCAAACCGGGACAGCTTCTACGAGCAGTACTTC
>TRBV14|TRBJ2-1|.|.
CASSQARANEQFF
TGTGCCAGCAGCCAAGCCAGGGCGAATGAGCAGTTCTTC
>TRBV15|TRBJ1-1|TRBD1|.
CATSRDPGGLNTEAFF
TGTGCCACCAGCAGAGACCCAGGGGGCCTCAACACTGAAGCTTTCTTT
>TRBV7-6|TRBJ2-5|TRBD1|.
CASSSRDRGYQETQYF
TGTGCCAGCAGCTCCCGGGACAGGGGTTACCAAGAGACCCAGTACTTC
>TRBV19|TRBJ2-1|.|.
CASRRGGGLDEQFF
TGTGCCAGTAGGCGAGGGGGTGGTTTGGATGAGCAGTTCTTC
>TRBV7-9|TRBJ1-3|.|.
CASSLYPALTGPSGNTIYF
TGTGCCAGCAGCTTATACCCCGCCTTGACAGGTCCCTCTGGAAACACCATATATTTT